Following are 14 T cell receptor beta chains from one sample sequenced in a study of T cells expressing NK-cell markers (TCRdb year 2020). To prepare the library, 5' RACE was applied. The sequencer was an Illumina HiSeq 2000. The reads were reprocessed in TCRdb, with one entry per CDR3 protein sequence and no accompanying DNA. The sample table holds fewer than 300,000 distinct CDR3 sequences. The ten largest clones add up to more than 3.5% of the sample. Sequencing was performed on blood T cells: a sorted CD56 or NKG2C T cell subset, CD4+ or CD8+ T cells, or bulk PBMC T cells (not recorded which). The receptors originated from a woman between 18 and 70 years old in good health.

The V gene is TRBV10-2, the J gene TRBJ2-5; the TCRdb D gene call, TRBD1, has no DNA to confirm it. Germline CDR1 WSHSY, CDR2 SAAADI. CDR3 size: 16 residues. The CDR3: CASRDYSGGGQETQYF.

The CDR3 spells CASSSISTSGLYEQYF. The rearrangement links TRBV7-3 to TRBJ2-7; TCRdb outputs TRBD2, but without DNA this stays unchecked. CDR3 size: 16 residues. The germline gives CDR1 SGHTA, CDR2 FQGTGA.

The chain has TRBV29-1 and TRBJ1-5; TCRdb selects TRBD1, and the lack of DNA leaves this call unchecked. The CDR3 is 13 amino acids. The germline V gene encodes CDR1 SQVTM and CDR2 ANQGSEA. CDR3 amino acids: CSVSTGSHQPQHF.

V usage is TRBV20-1 and J usage is TRBJ2-1; the TCRdb D gene call, TRBD2, has no DNA to confirm it. The CDR3 contains 15 residues. CDR1 is DFQATT, CDR2 SNEGSKA, per germline (reference sequence). Here the CDR3 reads CSARDLETSVYEQFF.

J is TRBJ2-1 and V is TRBV7-2. The germline CDR1 and CDR2 sequences are SGHTA and FQGNSA. CDR3 length equals 15 residues. The CDR3 loop reads CASSRNQWIYNEQFF.

CDR3 sequence reads: CASNPTGVSTGELFF. The chain joins TRBV2 to TRBJ2-2; TCRdb gives TRBD1 as the D gene, but with no DNA this cannot be confirmed. This CDR3 has 15 residues. Per the germline V gene, CDR1 is SNHLY and CDR2 is FYNNEI.

The V and J genes are TRBV4-3 and TRBJ2-7; TCRdb selects TRBD2, and the lack of DNA leaves this call unchecked. Germline V CDR1 and CDR2: LGHNA, YSLEER. The CDR3 is 15 amino acids. The CDR3: CASSQDASTRYEQYF.

This chain uses TRBV7-2 with TRBJ2-1; there is no DNA to check the TCRdb D call of TRBD1. The germline V gene encodes CDR1 SGHTA and CDR2 FQGNSA. The CDR3 is made up of 17 amino acids. The CDR3: CASSLARDVVRGNEQFF. Full variable domain (outside the CDR3, taken from reference TRBV7-2 and TRBJ2-1): GAGVSQSPSNKVTEKGKDVELRCDPISGHTALYWYRQSLGQGLEFLIYFQGNSAPDKSGLPSDRFSAERTGGSVSTLTIQRTQQEDSAVYLCASSLARDVVRGNEQFFGPGTRLTVL.

The chain recombines TRBV20-1 with TRBJ2-1; TCRdb's assignment of TRBD1 cannot be checked, as there is no DNA. This CDR3 contains 14 residues. Germline loops: CDR1 DFQATT, CDR2 SNEGSKA (reference sequence). CDR3 loop: CSARTHLRDRGQFF.

The chain employs TRBV7-2 and TRBJ1-4; as DNA is missing, the TRBD1 call by TCRdb cannot be tested. The CDR3 covers 16 residues. Per the germline V gene, CDR1 is SGHTA and CDR2 is FQGNSA. This CDR3 reads CASSFQPGATNEKLFF.

The CDR3 reads CASSLDVRAEAFF. The rearrangement joins TRBV7-2 to TRBJ1-1. Germline V lookup: CDR1 SGHTA, CDR2 FQGNSA. This CDR3 has 13 residues. Using reference TRBV7-2 and TRBJ1-1 for the parts outside the CDR3, the full variable domain is GAGVSQSPSNKVTEKGKDVELRCDPISGHTALYWYRQSLGQGLEFLIYFQGNSAPDKSGLPSDRFSAERTGGSVSTLTIQRTQQEDSAVYLCASSLDVRAEAFFGQGTRLTVV.

The chain is built from TRBV12-3 or TRBV12-4 and TRBJ1-1; lacking DNA, the TRBD1 call made by TCRdb goes unchecked. The CDR3 extends over 14 amino acids. The CDR3 loop reads CATSGQLMNTEAFF.

The chain employs TRBV20-1 and TRBJ2-3; the D gene TCRdb calls, TRBD2, cannot be checked with no DNA. The CDR3 totals 13 residues. Germline V gene sequence: CDR1 DFQATT, CDR2 SNEGSKA (reference sequence). CDR3 in amino acids: CSGPSGSSDTQYF.

The chain uses TRBV11-3 and TRBJ1-4. The CDR3 spans 17 residues. Germline assignment: CDR1 SGHNT and CDR2 YENEEA. CDR3 protein: CASSLRAGGWTNEKLFF.